The 9 T cell receptor beta chains presented below share a single source sample, sequenced in a study of OX40 agonist ivuxolimab in advanced cancers. Sequenced by immunoSEQ multiplex PCR; TCRdb stores in-frame clones only, minus some. Among 57,000 or so clones listed, around 87% were seen once. The sequencing here drew on CD4+ or CD8+ T cells sorted from blood, taken in a trial of the OX40 agonist ivuxolimab. The origin of the receptors is an adult with an advanced solid tumor such as melanoma, head and neck, liver or kidney cancer.

This clone was counted only a few times. V and J are TRBV5-6 and TRBJ2-7; 10 nucleotides align to TRBD1. CDR3 length equals 15 residues. Germline assignment: CDR1 SGHDT and CDR2 YYEEEE. Germline trimming cut 4 bases from V and 5 bases from J; bases unmatched to any gene: 9. The CDR3 region is CASSPWDRGWDEQYF. DNA for the CDR3: TGTGCCAGCAGCCCGTGGGACAGGGGTTGGGACGAGCAGTACTTC.

The chain couples TRBV10-1 to TRBJ2-7; no clear D gene. The V and J ends lost 11 bases and 4 bases respectively, with 21 bases between them. Germline CDR1 and CDR2: WNHNN and SYGVQD (reference sequence). The CDR3 is 14 amino acids. CDR3 loop: CARTRSNDGYEQYF. CDR3 nucleotide sequence: TGCGCCCGAACCCGATCGAACGACGGTTACGAGCAGTACTTC.

This clone is a singleton in its sample. The chain has TRBV10-3 and TRBJ2-5; either TRBD1 or TRBD2 may supply D (5 bases each). The ends were cut back, 10 bases at V and 2 bases at J, with 11 bases in the middle. The CDR3 is made up of 12 amino acids. Germline values: CDR1 ENHRY, CDR2 SYGVKD. CDR3 coding DNA: TGTGCCACCAGGGACCGGCAAGAGACCCAGTACTTC. It translates to CATRDRQETQYF.

The gene calls are TRBV2 and TRBJ2-5; 8 positions agree with TRBD2. With 5 bases clipped from V and 5 bases from J, the junction kept 10 bases outside the gene matches. The CDR3 has 15 residues. CDR1 is SNHLY, CDR2 FYNNEI, per germline. Here the CDR3 DNA reads TGTGCCAGCAGTTTTACTAGCGGAGGCCGGGAGACCCAGTACTTC. Its translation: CASSFTSGGRETQYF.

The chain links TRBV7-9 to TRBJ1-6; D ambiguous. The germline gives CDR1 SEHNR, CDR2 FQNEAQ (reference sequence). The CDR3 runs to 14 residues. Trimming cost V 2 bases and J 4 bases, with 6 bases left between them. CDR3 region: CASSLSAYNSPLHF. The CDR3, as DNA: TGTGCCAGCAGCTTATCCGCGTATAATTCACCCCTCCACTTT.

The chain links TRBV29-1 to TRBJ1-2, with a weak D call TRBD1 (5 bases). Germline CDR1 SQVTM, CDR2 ANQGSEA. V shed 2 bases and J shed 12 bases, with 10 bases lying between them. The CDR3 sequence is 10 residues long. The CDR3 region is CSVEWGSHTF. Written as DNA, the CDR3 is TGCAGCGTTGAATGGGGGAGCCACACCTTC.

This clone appeared a few times. This sequence joins TRBV29-1 and TRBJ2-2, with TRBD2 identical over 16 bases. Germline values: CDR1 SQVTM, CDR2 ANQGSEA. The CDR3 is made up of 17 amino acids. Trimming at V came to 6 bases and at J to 7 bases, leaving 11 bases not matched to a gene. The CDR3, as DNA: TGCAGCGTGGCGACCGGGACTAGCGGGGGGGACCTCGGGGAGCTGTTTTTT. This encodes CSVATGTSGGDLGELFF.

The V call is TRBV12-5, the J call TRBJ1-1; D may be TRBD1 (6 bases). Between the trimmed V and J ends, which lost 5 bases and 5 bases, there was a span of 12 bases. The CDR3 runs 13 residues. The V gene's germline CDR1 is LGHNT and CDR2 FRNRAP. The CDR3 DNA reads as TGTGCTAGTGGTCACAGGGAAGGGACTGAAGCTTTCTTT. Amino acid sequence: CASGHREGTEAFF.

The chain joins TRBV5-1 to TRBJ2-7; D gene ambiguous. CDR1 is SGHRS and CDR2 is YFSETQ in the germline V gene. The CDR3 sequence is 15 residues long. V dropped 4 bases and J dropped 0 bases, with 14 bases sitting between them. CDR3 DNA: TGCGCCAGCAGCCCTCGTGGCGGCAGCTCCTACGAGCAGTACTTC. Translated: CASSPRGGSSYEQYF.